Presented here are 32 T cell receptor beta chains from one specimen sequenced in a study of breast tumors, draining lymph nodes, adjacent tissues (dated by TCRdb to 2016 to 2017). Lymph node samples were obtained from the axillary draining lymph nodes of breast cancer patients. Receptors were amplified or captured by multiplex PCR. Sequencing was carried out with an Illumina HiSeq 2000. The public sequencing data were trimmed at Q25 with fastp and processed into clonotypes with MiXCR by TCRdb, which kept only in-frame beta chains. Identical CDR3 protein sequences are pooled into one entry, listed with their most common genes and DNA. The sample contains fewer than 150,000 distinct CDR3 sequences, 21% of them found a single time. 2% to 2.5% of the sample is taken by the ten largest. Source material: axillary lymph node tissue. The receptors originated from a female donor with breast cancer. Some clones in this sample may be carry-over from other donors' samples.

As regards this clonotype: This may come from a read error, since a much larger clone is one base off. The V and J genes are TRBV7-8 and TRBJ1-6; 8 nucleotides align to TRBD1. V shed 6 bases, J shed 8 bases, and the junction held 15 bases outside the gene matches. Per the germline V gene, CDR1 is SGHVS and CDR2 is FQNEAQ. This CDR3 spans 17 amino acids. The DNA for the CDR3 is TGTGCCAGCAGTTCCCTTGACAGGGGTCCTCCGCATTCACCCCTCCACTTT. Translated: CASSSLDRGPPHSPLHF.

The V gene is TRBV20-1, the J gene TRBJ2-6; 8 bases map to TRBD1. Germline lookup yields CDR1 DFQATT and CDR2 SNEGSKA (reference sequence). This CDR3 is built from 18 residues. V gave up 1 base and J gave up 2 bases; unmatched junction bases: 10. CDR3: CSARGEGQGPAGANVLTF. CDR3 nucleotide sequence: TGCAGTGCTAGAGGCGAAGGACAGGGTCCAGCTGGGGCCAACGTCCTGACTTTC.

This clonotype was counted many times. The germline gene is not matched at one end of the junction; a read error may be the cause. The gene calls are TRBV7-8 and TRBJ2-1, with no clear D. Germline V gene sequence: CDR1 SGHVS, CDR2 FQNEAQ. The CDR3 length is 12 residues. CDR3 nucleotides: TGTGCCAGCAGATCTGGAAAGGGCTTGGCGGTCTTC. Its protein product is CASRSGKGLAVF.

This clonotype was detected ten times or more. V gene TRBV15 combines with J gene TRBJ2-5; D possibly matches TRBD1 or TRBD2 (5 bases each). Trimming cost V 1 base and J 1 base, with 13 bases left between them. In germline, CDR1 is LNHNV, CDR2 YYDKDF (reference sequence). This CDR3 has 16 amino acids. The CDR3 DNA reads TGTGCCACCAGCAGAGGACGGGGCGTTTCCCAAGAGACCCAGTACTTC. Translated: CATSRGRGVSQETQYF.

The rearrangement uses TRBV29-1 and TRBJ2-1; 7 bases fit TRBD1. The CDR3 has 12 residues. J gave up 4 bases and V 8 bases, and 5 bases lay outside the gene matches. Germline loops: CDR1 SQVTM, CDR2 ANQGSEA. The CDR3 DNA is TGCAGCACCCGACAGGGATACAATGAGCAGTTCTTC. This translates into CSTRQGYNEQFF.

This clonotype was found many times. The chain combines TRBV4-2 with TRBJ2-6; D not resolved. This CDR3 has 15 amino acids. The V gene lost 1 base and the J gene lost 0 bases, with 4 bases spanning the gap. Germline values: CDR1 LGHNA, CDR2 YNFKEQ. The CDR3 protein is CASSQASSGANVLTF. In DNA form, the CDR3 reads TGTGCCAGCAGCCAAGCTAGCTCTGGGGCCAACGTCCTGACTTTC.

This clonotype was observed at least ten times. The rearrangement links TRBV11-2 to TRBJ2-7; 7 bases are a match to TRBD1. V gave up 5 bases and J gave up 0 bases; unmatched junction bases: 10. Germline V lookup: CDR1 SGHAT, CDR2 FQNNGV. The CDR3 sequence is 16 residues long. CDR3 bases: TGTGCCAGCAGCCTCAGACAGGGTCGGTACTCCTACGAGCAGTACTTC. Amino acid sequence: CASSLRQGRYSYEQYF.

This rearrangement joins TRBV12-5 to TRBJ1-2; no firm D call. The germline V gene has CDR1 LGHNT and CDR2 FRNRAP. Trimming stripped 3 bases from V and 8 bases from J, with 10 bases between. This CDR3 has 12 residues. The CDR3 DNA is TGTGCTAGTGGTTTCGAGGGTGGGGGCTACACCTTC. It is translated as CASGFEGGGYTF.

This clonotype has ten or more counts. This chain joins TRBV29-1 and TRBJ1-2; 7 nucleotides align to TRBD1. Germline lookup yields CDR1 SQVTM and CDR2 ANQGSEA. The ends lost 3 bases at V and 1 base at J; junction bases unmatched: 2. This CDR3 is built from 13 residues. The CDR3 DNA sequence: TGCAGCGTTGAGTCAGGGGGTAACTATGGCTACACCTTC. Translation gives CSVESGGNYGYTF. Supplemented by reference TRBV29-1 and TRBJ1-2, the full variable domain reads SAVISQKPSRDICQRGTSLTIQCQVDSQVTMMFWYRQQPGQSLTLIATANQGSEATYESGFVIDKFPISRPNLTFSTLTVSNMSPEDSSIYLCSVESGGNYGYTFGSGTRLTVV.

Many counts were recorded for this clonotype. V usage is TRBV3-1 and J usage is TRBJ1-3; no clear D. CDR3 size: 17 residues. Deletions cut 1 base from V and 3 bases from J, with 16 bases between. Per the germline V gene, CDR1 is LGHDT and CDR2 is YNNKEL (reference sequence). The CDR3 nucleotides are TGTGCCAGCAGCCAAGTGCCCACGGGGTATGGTGGAAACACCATATATTTT. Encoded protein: CASSQVPTGYGGNTIYF.

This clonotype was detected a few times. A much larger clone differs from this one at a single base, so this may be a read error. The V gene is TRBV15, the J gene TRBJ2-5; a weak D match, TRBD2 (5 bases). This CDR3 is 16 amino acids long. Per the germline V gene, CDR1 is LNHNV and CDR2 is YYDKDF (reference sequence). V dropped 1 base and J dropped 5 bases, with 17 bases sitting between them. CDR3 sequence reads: CATSRAIITGRETQYF. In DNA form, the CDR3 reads TGTGCCACCAGCAGAGCGATAATAACGGGAAGGGAGACCCAGTACTTC. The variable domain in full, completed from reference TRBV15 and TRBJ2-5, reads DAMVIQNPRYQVTQFGKPVTLSCSQTLNHNVMYWYQQKSSQAPKLLFHYYDKDFNNEADTPDNFQSRRPNTSFCFLDIRSPGLGDTAMYLCATSRAIITGRETQYFGPGTRLLVL.

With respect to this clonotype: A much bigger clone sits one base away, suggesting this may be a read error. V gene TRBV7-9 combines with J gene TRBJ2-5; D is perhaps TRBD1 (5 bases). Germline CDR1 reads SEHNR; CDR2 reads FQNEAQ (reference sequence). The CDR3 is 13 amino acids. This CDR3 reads CASSSRVQGTQYF. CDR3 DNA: TGTGCCAGCAGCTCCAGGGTTCAAGGGACCCAGTACTTC.

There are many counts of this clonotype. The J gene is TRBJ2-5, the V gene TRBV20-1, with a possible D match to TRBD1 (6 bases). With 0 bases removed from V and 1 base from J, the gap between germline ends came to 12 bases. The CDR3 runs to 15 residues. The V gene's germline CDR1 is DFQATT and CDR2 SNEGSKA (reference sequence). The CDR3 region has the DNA TGCAGTGCTAGAGATGGGACAAAACCCCAAGAGACCCAGTACTTC. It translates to CSARDGTKPQETQYF.

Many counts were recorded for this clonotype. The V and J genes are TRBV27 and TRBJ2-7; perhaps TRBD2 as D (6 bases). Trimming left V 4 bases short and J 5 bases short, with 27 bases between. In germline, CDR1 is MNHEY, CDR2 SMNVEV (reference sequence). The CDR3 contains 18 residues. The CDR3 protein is CASSSYVPRDLAPHEQYF. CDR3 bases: TGTGCCAGCAGTTCTTATGTACCCCGGGACTTAGCCCCACACGAGCAGTACTTC.

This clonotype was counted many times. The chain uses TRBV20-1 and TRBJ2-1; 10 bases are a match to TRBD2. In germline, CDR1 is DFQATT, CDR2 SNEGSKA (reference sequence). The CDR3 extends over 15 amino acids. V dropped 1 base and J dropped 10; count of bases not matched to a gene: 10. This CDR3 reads CSARAYGLAGEEQFF. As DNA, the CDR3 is TGCAGTGCTAGAGCCTATGGGCTAGCGGGAGAGGAGCAGTTCTTC.

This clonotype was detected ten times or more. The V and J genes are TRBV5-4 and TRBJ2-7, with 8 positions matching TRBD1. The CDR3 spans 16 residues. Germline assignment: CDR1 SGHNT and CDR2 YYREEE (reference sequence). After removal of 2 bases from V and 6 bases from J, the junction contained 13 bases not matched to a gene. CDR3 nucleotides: TGTGCCAGCAGCTTACGACCCCTACGACAGGGGTCCGAGCAGTACTTC. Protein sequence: CASSLRPLRQGSEQYF. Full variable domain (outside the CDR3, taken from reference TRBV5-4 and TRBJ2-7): ETGVTQSPTHLIKTRGQQVTLRCSSQSGHNTVSWYQQALGQGPQFIFQYYREEENGRGNFPPRFSGLQFPNYSSELNVNALELDDSALYLCASSLRPLRQGSEQYFGPGTRLTVT.

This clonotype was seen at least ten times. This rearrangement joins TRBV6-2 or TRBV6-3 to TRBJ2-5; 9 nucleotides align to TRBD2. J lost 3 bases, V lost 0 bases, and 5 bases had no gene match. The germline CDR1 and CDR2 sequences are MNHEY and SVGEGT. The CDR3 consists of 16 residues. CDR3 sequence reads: CASSYSSGSFEETQYF. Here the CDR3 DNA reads TGTGCCAGCAGTTACTCTAGCGGGAGTTTCGAAGAGACCCAGTACTTC.

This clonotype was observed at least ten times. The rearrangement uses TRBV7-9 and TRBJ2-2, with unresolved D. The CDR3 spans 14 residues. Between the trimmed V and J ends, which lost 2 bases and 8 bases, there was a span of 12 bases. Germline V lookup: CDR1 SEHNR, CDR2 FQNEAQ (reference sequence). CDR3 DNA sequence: TGTGCCAGCAGCTTATCGTCTCATAGGGGGGAGCTGTTTTTT. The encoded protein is CASSLSSHRGELFF.

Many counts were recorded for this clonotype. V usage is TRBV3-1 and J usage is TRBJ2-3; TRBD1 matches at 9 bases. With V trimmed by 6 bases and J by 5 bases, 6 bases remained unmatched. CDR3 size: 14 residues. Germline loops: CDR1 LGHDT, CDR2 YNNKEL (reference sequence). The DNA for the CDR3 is TGTGCCAGCAGTGTGGGACAGGGCGGAGATACGCAGTATTTT. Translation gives CASSVGQGGDTQYF.

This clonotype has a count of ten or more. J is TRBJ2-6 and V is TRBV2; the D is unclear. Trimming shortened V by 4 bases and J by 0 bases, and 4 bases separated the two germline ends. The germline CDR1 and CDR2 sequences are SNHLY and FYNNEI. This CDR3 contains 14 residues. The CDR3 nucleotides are TGTGCCAGCAGTGGGGCCTCTGGGGCCAACGTCCTGACTTTC. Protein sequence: CASSGASGANVLTF.

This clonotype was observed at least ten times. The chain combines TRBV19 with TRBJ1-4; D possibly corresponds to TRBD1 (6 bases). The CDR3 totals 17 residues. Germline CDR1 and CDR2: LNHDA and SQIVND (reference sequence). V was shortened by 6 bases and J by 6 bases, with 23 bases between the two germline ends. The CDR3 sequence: CASRYAPDRRSDEKLFF. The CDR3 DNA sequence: TGTGCCAGTAGATACGCTCCAGACAGGCGTAGTGATGAAAAACTGTTTTTT.

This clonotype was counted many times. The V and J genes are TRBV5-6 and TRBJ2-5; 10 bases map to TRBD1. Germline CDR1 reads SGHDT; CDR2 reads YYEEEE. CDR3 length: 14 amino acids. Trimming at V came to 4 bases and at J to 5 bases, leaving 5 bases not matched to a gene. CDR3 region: CASSDRTGGETQYF. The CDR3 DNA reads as TGTGCCAGCAGCGATCGGACAGGGGGGGAGACCCAGTACTTC. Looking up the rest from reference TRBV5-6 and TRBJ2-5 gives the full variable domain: DAGVTQSPTHLIKTRGQQVTLRCSPKSGHDTVSWYQQALGQGPQFIFQYYEEEERQRGNFPDRFSGHQFPNYSSELNVNALLLGDSALYLCASSDRTGGETQYFGPGTRLLVL.

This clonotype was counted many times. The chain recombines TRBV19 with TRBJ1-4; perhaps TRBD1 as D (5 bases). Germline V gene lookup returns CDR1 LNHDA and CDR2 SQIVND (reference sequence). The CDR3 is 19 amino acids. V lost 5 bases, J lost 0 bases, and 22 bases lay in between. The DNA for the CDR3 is TGTGCCAGTAGTCCCCCCCCCGGACAAGAAGCTGCAACTAATGAAAAACTGTTTTTT. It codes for CASSPPPGQEAATNEKLFF.

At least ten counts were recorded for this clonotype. For the CDR3, the DNA is TGTGCCAGCAGCGTTGGCCCAGGAGAGACCCAGTACTTC. Translated: CASSVGPGETQYF. V and J are TRBV9 and TRBJ2-5; D gene unclear. From germline, CDR1 is SGDLS and CDR2 YYNGEE. Between the trimmed V and J ends, which lost 2 bases and 4 bases, there was a span of 9 bases. The CDR3 contains 13 residues.

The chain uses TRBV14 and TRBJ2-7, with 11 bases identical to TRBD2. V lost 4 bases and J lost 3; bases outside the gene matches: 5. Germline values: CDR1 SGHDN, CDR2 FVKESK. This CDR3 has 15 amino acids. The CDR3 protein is CASSPIAGGYYEQYF. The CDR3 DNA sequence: TGTGCCAGCAGCCCTATAGCGGGAGGGTACTACGAGCAGTACTTC.

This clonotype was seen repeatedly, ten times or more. The chain's CDR3 is CASSLSKDGNEKLFF. DNA of the CDR3: TGCGCCAGCAGCTTATCGAAGGACGGAAATGAAAAACTGTTTTTT. V is TRBV5-1 and J is TRBJ1-4, with D hard to call. The V gene lost 2 bases and the J gene lost 5 bases, with 13 bases spanning the gap. CDR1 and CDR2 (germline): SGHRS, YFSETQ. This CDR3 has 15 amino acids.

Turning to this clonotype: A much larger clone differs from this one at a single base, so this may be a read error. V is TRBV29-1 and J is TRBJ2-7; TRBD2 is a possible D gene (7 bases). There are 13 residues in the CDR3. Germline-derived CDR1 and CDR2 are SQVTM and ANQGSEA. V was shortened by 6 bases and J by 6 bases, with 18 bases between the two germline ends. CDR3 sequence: CSVPGRGALEQYF. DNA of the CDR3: TGCAGCGTGCCGGGACGGGGGGCCCTCGAGCAGTACTTC.

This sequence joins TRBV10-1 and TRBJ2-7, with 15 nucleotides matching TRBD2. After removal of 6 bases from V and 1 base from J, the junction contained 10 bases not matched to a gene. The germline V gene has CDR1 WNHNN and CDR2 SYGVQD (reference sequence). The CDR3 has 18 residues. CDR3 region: CASSPGLAGGSVSYEQYF. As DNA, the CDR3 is TGCGCCAGCAGCCCGGGACTAGCGGGGGGCAGTGTTTCCTACGAGCAGTACTTC.

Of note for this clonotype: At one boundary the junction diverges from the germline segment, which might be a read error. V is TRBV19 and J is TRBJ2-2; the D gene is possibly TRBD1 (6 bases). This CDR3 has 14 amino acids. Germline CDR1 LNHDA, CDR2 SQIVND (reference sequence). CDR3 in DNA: TGTGCCGGTAGTCGGCAGGGGCGGACCGGGGAGCTGTTTTTT. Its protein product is CAGSRQGRTGELFF.

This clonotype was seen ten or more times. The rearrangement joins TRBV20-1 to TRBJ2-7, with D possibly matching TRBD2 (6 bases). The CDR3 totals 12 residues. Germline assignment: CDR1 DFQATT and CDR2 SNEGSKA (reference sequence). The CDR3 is CSHGTPSYEQYF. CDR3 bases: TGCAGCCATGGGACTCCATCCTACGAGCAGTACTTC.

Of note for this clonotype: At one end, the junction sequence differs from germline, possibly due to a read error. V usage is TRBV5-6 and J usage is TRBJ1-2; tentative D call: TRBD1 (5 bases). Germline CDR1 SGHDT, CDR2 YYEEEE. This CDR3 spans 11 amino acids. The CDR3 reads CAGSLGDGYTF. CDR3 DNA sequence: TGTGCCGGCAGCTTGGGGGATGGCTACACCTTC. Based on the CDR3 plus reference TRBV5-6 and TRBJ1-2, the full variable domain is DAGVTQSPTHLIKTRGQQVTLRCSPKSGHDTVSWYQQALGQGPQFIFQYYEEEERQRGNFPDRFSGHQFPNYSSELNVNALLLGDSALYLCAGSLGDGYTFGSGTRLTVV.

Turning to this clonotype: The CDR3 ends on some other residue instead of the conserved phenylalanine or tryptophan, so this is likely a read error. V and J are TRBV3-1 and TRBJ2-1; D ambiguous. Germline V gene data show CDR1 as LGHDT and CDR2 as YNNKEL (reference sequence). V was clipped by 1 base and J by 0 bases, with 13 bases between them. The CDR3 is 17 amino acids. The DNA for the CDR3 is TGTGCCAGCAGCCAAGTTTTATACTCGGGCTCCTACAATGAGCAGTTCTCC. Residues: CASSQVLYSGSYNEQFS.